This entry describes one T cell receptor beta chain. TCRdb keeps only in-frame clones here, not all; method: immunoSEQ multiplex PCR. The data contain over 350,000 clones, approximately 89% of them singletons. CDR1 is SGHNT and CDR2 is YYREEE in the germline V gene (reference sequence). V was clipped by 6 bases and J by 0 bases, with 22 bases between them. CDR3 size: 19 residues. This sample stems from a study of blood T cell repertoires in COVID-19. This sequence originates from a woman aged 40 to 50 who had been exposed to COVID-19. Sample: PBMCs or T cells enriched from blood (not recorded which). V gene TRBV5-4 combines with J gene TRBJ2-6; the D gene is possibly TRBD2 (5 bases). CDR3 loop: CASNQNTGFVSSGANVLTF. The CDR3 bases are TGTGCCAGCAACCAAAATACGGGATTCGTGAGCTCTGGGGCCAACGTCCTGACTTTC. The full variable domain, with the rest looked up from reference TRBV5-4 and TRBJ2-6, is ETGVTQSPTHLIKTRGQQVTLRCSSQSGHNTVSWYQQALGQGPQFIFQYYREEENGRGNFPPRFSGLQFPNYSSELNVNALELDDSALYLCASNQNTGFVSSGANVLTFGAGSRLTVL.